These T cell receptor beta chains were read from a single sample in a study of T cells in Graves' hyperthyroidism and ophthalmopathy. TCRdb recomputed calls from the multiplex PCR reads with MiXCR, one row per CDR3 protein. This table has hundreds of thousands of distinct CDR3 sequences, about a sixth appearing once. The sequenced sample consisted of blood. Receptors originate from a woman aged 25 to 39 with Graves' hyperthyroidism. The CDR3 runs from the conserved cysteine through the conserved F or W.

v_call cdr3_aa
TRBV20-1 CSAPTSGNYEQYF
TRBV3-1 CASSQDPPGAGGDNEQFF
TRBV11-3 CASGPTPSYNEQFF
TRBV19 CASRVAGAGGTDTQYF
TRBV7-2 CASSLAPGQSNQPQHF
TRBV6-2/TRBV6-3 CASSRQGRGTDTQYF
TRBV10-3 CAISERNEQFF
TRBV28 CASSPRDGTGTYEQYF
TRBV6-1 CASSGQRGTEAFF
TRBV28 CASSVYRVTGELFF
TRBV6-1 CASSPRLSGQGVVSGANVLTF
TRBV15 CATSSGGAASTDTQYF